A selection of T cell receptor beta chains follows, all from one sample in a study of CD8 T cells in ankylosing spondylitis. From the 5' RACE reads, TCRdb called clonotypes with MiXCR, one entry per CDR3 protein. The sample lists around 890,000 distinct CDR3 sequences, 12% seen once, with roughly 0.51% in the top ten. The sample taken for sequencing was blood, either unsorted or a sorted T cell fraction (not recorded which). Receptor source: a male donor with ankylosing spondylitis. CDR3s include the opening cysteine and the closing phenylalanine or tryptophan. The D gene is left open where the match is weak. Clone size is shown for a subset of rows, as once, few, many or a class of expanded clone.

clone_size j_call d_call v_call cdr3_aa cdr3_nt
many TRBJ2-5 - TRBV24-1 CATTSAAGRKETQYF TGTGCCACCACCTCCGCTGCGGGGCGGAAAGAGACCCAGTACTTC
few TRBJ2-2 TRBD1 TRBV4-2 CASSHSGGVTGELFF TGTGCCAGCAGCCACTCAGGGGGCGTCACCGGGGAGCTGTTTTTT
many TRBJ1-2 - TRBV27 CASSLGPGGNYGYTF TGTGCCAGCAGTTTAGGTCCGGGGGGTAACTATGGCTACACCTTC
few TRBJ1-4 - TRBV20-1 CSARGSEKLFF TGCAGTGCACGGGGGAGTGAAAAACTGTTTTTT
- TRBJ1-1 - TRBV4-3 CASSQDLAGQAFF TGCGCCAGCAGCCAAGATTTGGCCGGGCAAGCTTTCTTT
- TRBJ2-2 - TRBV20-1 CSARELGTGELFF TGCAGTGCTCGGGAGTTGGGCACCGGGGAGCTGTTTTTT
- TRBJ2-1 TRBD2 TRBV20-1 CSAPRLAGAYNEQFF TGCAGTGCACCCCGTTTAGCGGGAGCCTACAATGAGCAGTTCTTC
- TRBJ2-2 TRBD2 TRBV15 CATSRDWLRTSGIAGELFF TGTGCCACCAGCAGAGATTGGTTGAGGACTAGCGGGATTGCCGGGGAGCTGTTTTTT
once TRBJ2-5 TRBD2 TRBV29-1 CSVVVSGGSWGETQYF TGCAGCGTTGTGGTTAGCGGGGGCTCCTGGGGAGAGACCCAGTACTTC
- TRBJ1-1 - TRBV6-5 CASSFGGTVTEAFF TGTGCCAGCAGTTTTGGGGGCACGGTCACTGAAGCTTTCTTT
few TRBJ2-1 - TRBV7-9 CASSWDSPFKFF TGTGCCAGCAGCTGGGACTCGCCTTTTAAGTTCTTC
few TRBJ2-5 - TRBV11-2 CASSVGQVETQYF TGTGCCAGCAGCGTCGGTCAGGTGGAGACCCAGTACTTC
- TRBJ2-1 TRBD2 TRBV5-1 CASSLDGGGNEQFF TGCGCCAGCAGCTTGGACGGGGGGGGGAATGAGCAGTTCTTC
few TRBJ2-5 - TRBV6-1 CASSRPRGNAPRLETQYF TGTGCCAGCAGCCGACCCCGGGGGAACGCCCCACGGTTGGAGACCCAGTACTTC
- TRBJ2-1 - TRBV5-1 CASSGSKRGVPYNEQFF TGCGCCAGCAGCGGATCCAAGCGAGGGGTACCCTACAATGAGCAGTTCTTC
few TRBJ2-1 TRBD2 TRBV29-1 CSVKGTSGWYNEQFF TGCAGCGTCAAAGGGACTAGCGGGTGGTACAATGAGCAGTTCTTC
many TRBJ1-2 - TRBV7-2 CASSRDGYGYTF TGTGCCAGCAGTCGGGACGGCTATGGCTACACCTTC
- TRBJ2-7 - TRBV5-1 CASAFRGPYEQYF TGCGCCAGCGCCTTCCGGGGGCCCTACGAGCAGTACTTC
- TRBJ2-7 - TRBV6-2/TRBV6-3 CASSYSGREQYF TGTGCCAGCAGTTACTCGGGGCGGGAGCAGTACTTC
- TRBJ2-5 - TRBV18 CASSPPGEWQETQYF TGTGCCAGCTCACCCCCGGGAGAGTGGCAAGAGACCCAGTACTTC
- TRBJ2-1 - TRBV6-2/TRBV6-3 CASSYTFGPSSYNEQFF TGTGCCAGCAGTTACACCTTCGGACCGAGCTCCTACAATGAGCAGTTCTTC
many TRBJ1-2 - TRBV29-1 CSVGQVPYGYTF TGCAGCGTTGGACAGGTCCCATATGGCTACACCTTC
few TRBJ1-2 - TRBV10-3 CAISEFSDFYGYTF TGTGCCATCAGTGAGTTCTCAGATTTCTATGGCTACACCTTC
- TRBJ2-7 - TRBV2 CASSGDQSYEQYF TGTGCCAGCAGTGGGGACCAGTCCTACGAGCAGTACTTC
- TRBJ1-1 TRBD1 TRBV6-1 CASSRQGIDNTEAFF TGTGCCAGCAGTAGACAGGGTATAGACAATACTGAAGCTTTCTTT
- TRBJ2-7 - TRBV6-5 CASSYRAQQYF TGTGCCAGCAGTTACAGGGCACAGCAGTACTTC
- TRBJ2-1 TRBD2 TRBV20-1 CSASGLAGAEASYNEQFF TGCAGTGCAAGCGGACTAGCGGGAGCGGAGGCATCCTACAATGAGCAGTTCTTC
few TRBJ1-1 - TRBV6-1 CASSAQGFTEAFF TGTGCCAGCAGTGCACAGGGTTTCACTGAAGCTTTCTTT
few TRBJ2-7 - TRBV20-1 CSAHRNEQYF TGCAGTGCTCACCGGAACGAGCAGTACTTC
many TRBJ1-4 - TRBV29-1 CSVDPGLASPKLFF TGCAGCGTGGATCCGGGACTGGCCAGTCCAAAACTGTTTTTT
- TRBJ1-2 TRBD1 TRBV6-1 CASSRPRDRGYGYTF TGTGCCAGCAGTCGACCACGGGACAGGGGCTATGGCTACACCTTC
- TRBJ2-7 - TRBV5-1 CASSLASSTYEQYF TGCGCCAGCAGCTTGGCCAGTAGCACCTACGAGCAGTACTTC
- TRBJ2-2 - TRBV20-1 CSARDLGLTGELFF TGCAGTGCTAGAGATCTGGGCCTCACCGGGGAGCTGTTTTTT
many TRBJ1-6 - TRBV10-3 CASRMVGSYNSPLHF TGTGCCTCCCGAATGGTGGGCTCCTATAATTCACCCCTCCACTTT
- TRBJ2-4 TRBD2 TRBV29-1 CSASGSKPLAKNIQYF TGCAGCGCCAGCGGGAGCAAGCCTTTGGCCAAAAACATTCAGTACTTC
- TRBJ2-7 - TRBV4-2 CASSQGLLATYEQYF TGTGCCAGCAGCCAGGGTTTACTAGCCACCTACGAGCAGTACTTC
few TRBJ1-6 - TRBV20-1 CSARRRSEYNSPLHF TGCAGTGCTAGACGCCGAAGCGAGTATAATTCACCCCTCCACTTT
few TRBJ1-6 - TRBV20-1 CSAPVYNSPLHF TGCAGTGCGCCAGTGTATAATTCACCCCTCCACTTT
many TRBJ2-5 TRBD2 TRBV20-1 CSAGLAGGGETQYF TGCAGTGCGGGACTAGCGGGAGGAGGAGAGACCCAGTACTTC
many TRBJ2-7 - TRBV3-1 CASSQDTISYEQYF TGTGCCAGCAGCCAGGACACCATCTCCTACGAGCAGTACTTC
few TRBJ2-3 TRBD2 TRBV6-2/TRBV6-3 CASSYLKREPDTDTQYF TGTGCCAGCAGTTACCTAAAGCGGGAGCCCGACACAGATACGCAGTATTTT
many TRBJ2-1 - TRBV4-2 CASSPTSRNEQFF TGTGCCAGCAGCCCCACCTCCCGCAATGAGCAGTTCTTC
few TRBJ2-7 - TRBV29-1 CSVGYRSYEQYF TGCAGCGTTGGGTACAGGAGCTACGAGCAGTACTTC
many TRBJ2-5 - TRBV20-1 CSARDTGIETQYF TGCAGTGCTAGAGATACGGGGATAGAGACCCAGTACTTC
few TRBJ1-1 TRBD1 TRBV18 CASSLIGTGLNTEAFF TGTGCCAGCTCACTCATCGGGACAGGGTTGAACACTGAAGCTTTCTTT
- TRBJ2-1 TRBD2 TRBV20-1 CSARDSSGASFYNEQFF TGCAGTGCTAGAGATTCTAGCGGGGCCTCCTTCTACAATGAGCAGTTCTTC
few TRBJ2-3 - TRBV18 CASSKLTDTQYF TGTGCCAGCTCAAAGTTAACAGATACGCAGTATTTT
- TRBJ2-7 TRBD2 TRBV29-1 CSVEKWGGGWASGRDYEQYF TGCAGCGTTGAAAAGTGGGGTGGTGGTTGGGCTAGCGGGAGGGACTACGAGCAGTACTTC
few TRBJ2-2 - TRBV24-1 CATSQGTGELFF TGTGCCACCAGTCAGGGGACCGGGGAGCTGTTTTTT
- TRBJ2-1 TRBD2 TRBV6-2/TRBV6-3 CASSYHRGTSGRGEQFF TGTGCCAGCAGTTACCACCGGGGGACTAGCGGGAGGGGTGAGCAGTTCTTC
- TRBJ2-1 TRBD2 TRBV28 CASSLPPSGMSRNEQFF TGTGCCAGCAGTCTCCCCCCTAGCGGGATGAGCAGGAATGAGCAGTTCTTC